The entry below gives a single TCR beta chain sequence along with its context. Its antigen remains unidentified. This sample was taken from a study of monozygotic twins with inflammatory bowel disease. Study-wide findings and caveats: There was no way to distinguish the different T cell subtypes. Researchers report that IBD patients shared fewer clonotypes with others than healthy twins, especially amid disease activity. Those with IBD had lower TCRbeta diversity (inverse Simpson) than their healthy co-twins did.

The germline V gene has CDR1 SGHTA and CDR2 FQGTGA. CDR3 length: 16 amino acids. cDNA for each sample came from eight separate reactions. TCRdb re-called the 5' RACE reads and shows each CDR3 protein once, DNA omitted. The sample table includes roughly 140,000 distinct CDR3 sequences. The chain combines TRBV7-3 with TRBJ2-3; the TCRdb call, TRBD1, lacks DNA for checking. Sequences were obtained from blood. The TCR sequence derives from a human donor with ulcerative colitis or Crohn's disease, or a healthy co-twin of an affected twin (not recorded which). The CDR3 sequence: CASSPDRVRNIDTQYF.